Listed below are T cell receptor beta chains from one sample, sequenced in a study of blood T cell repertoires in COVID-19. Data came from immunoSEQ multiplex PCR; TCRdb stores just in-frame clones and leaves some out. The sample has 200,000 to 300,000 clones; about 90% are singletons. Sequenced input: peripheral blood. All receptors come from a man between 60 and 75 years old with acute or convalescent COVID-19. CDR3s include the opening cysteine and the closing phenylalanine or tryptophan. A D gene is named only where the DNA matches it firmly. The listing skips clone size in some rows; elsewhere it reads once, few, many or a size class.

clone_size	d_call	v_call	j_call	cdr3_aa	cdr3_nt
-	-	TRBV5-8	TRBJ2-7	CASSFGDTRDLYEQYF	TGTGCCAGCAGCTTTGGGGATACCCGGGATCTCTACGAGCAGTACTTC
-	TRBD2	TRBV19	TRBJ2-2	CASSQGLLNTGELFF	TGTGCCAGTAGCCAGGGACTACTAAACACCGGGGAGCTGTTTTTT
-	TRBD1	TRBV2	TRBJ2-7	CASSEGGRGQGLRWDYEQYF	TGTGCCAGCAGTGAAGGGGGTAGGGGACAGGGGCTCAGGTGGGACTACGAGCAGTACTTC
-	TRBD1	TRBV5-1	TRBJ1-1	CASSLRDSFNGAFF	TGCGCCAGCAGCTTGCGGGACAGCTTTAATGGAGCTTTCTTT
-	-	TRBV6-2/TRBV6-3	TRBJ1-5	CASSYAGLVSNQPQHF	TGTGCCAGCAGTTACGCTGGACTTGTGAGCAATCAGCCCCAGCATTTT
-	TRBD2	TRBV27	TRBJ2-5	CASSPNLGPGGEETQYF	TGTGCCAGCAGTCCTAACCTGGGACCCGGGGGGGAAGAGACCCAGTACTTC
-	TRBD2	TRBV5-4	TRBJ2-5	CASSLGGSEETQYF	TGTGCCAGCAGCTTGGGCGGGAGCGAAGAGACCCAGTACTTC
-	-	TRBV12-3/TRBV12-4	TRBJ1-3	CASSPGTGNTIYF	TGTGCCAGCAGTCCAGGGACAGGAAACACCATATATTTT
-	TRBD1	TRBV27	TRBJ1-2	CASSPTDRPSYGYTF	TGTGCCAGCAGTCCAACGGACAGGCCATCCTATGGCTACACCTTC
-	-	TRBV24-1	TRBJ2-7	CATSDTTVLCYEQYF	TGTGCCACCAGTGACACGACAGTCCTATGCTACGAGCAGTACTTC
-	TRBD2	TRBV30	TRBJ2-1	CAWSFPGEREYNEQFF	TGTGCCTGGAGTTTCCCGGGCGAGCGGGAGTATAATGAGCAGTTCTTC
-	-	TRBV25-1	TRBJ2-7	CASSLTGAYEQYF	TGTGCCAGCAGCCTTACGGGAGCCTACGAGCAGTACTTC
-	-	TRBV19	TRBJ1-2	CASRALETLRDGYTF	TGTGCCAGTAGAGCCCTAGAAACTTTGCGCGATGGCTACACCTTC
-	-	TRBV5-1	TRBJ1-1	CASSAIAGNTEAFF	TGCGCCAGCAGCGCCATTGCAGGGAACACTGAAGCTTTCTTT
-	-	TRBV11-2	TRBJ1-2	CASSSQGTTYGYTF	TGTGCCAGCAGCTCCCAGGGAACAACCTATGGCTACACCTTC
-	-	TRBV4-1	TRBJ1-3	CASSQFRRPTGLGGGTIYF	TGCGCCAGCAGCCAATTCCGCAGGCCCACAGGGCTCGGCGGAGGCACCATATATTTT
few	TRBD1	TRBV28	TRBJ1-6	CASTIPGQGNSPLHF	TGTGCCAGCACTATTCCGGGACAGGGGAATTCACCCCTCCACTTT
-	-	TRBV11-2	TRBJ2-2	CASSPLVTGELFF	TGTGCCAGCAGCCCCCTCGTCACCGGGGAGCTGTTTTTT
-	-	TRBV7-3	TRBJ1-2	CASSPDRNYGYTF	TGTGCCAGCAGCCCCGACAGGAACTATGGCTACACCTTC
-	-	TRBV28	TRBJ1-5	CASSFSQPQHF	TGTGCCAGCAGTTTCAGTCAGCCCCAGCATTTT
-	-	TRBV7-3	TRBJ1-6	CASGLKNNSPLHF	TGTGCCAGCGGGCTCAAAAATAATTCACCCCTCCACTTT
few	TRBD1	TRBV5-1	TRBJ2-2	CARVALLGPRTGGSTGELFF	TGCGCCAGAGTAGCTCTCTTAGGCCCGCGAACAGGGGGAAGTACCGGGGAGCTGTTTTTT
few	TRBD2	TRBV28	TRBJ2-7	CASSLEPSTSGRVNEQYF	TGTGCCAGCAGTTTAGAACCCTCAACTAGCGGGAGAGTCAACGAGCAGTACTTC
few	-	TRBV6-2/TRBV6-3	TRBJ1-1	CASSYRGTAAFF	TGTGCCAGCAGTTATAGGGGGACGGCAGCTTTCTTT
-	TRBD2	TRBV7-6	TRBJ2-7	CASSRRPTSWDEQYF	TGTGCCAGCAGCCGCCGTCCGACTAGCTGGGACGAGCAGTACTTC
-	TRBD1	TRBV28	TRBJ2-1	CASSPPLGTGYNEQFF	TGTGCCAGCAGTCCACCCCTCGGGACAGGCTACAATGAGCAGTTCTTC
-	TRBD1	TRBV6-6	TRBJ1-1	CASRGQANTEAFF	TGTGCCAGCAGAGGACAGGCCAACACTGAAGCTTTCTTT
-	-	TRBV7-9	TRBJ2-7	CASSLVQGHAEQYF	TGTGCCAGCAGCTTGGTCCAGGGACACGCCGAGCAGTACTTC
-	-	TRBV18	TRBJ1-1	CASSPPQGRNTEAFF	TGTGCCAGCTCACCACCGCAGGGCCGGAACACTGAAGCTTTCTTT
-	-	TRBV5-1	TRBJ2-1	CASSFLAPRTDEQFF	TGCGCCAGCAGCTTCCTAGCGCCGAGGACGGATGAGCAGTTCTTC
-	-	TRBV19	TRBJ1-5	CASSIDRPGRGQPQHF	TGTGCCAGTAGTATAGACCGACCGGGGAGGGGCCAGCCCCAGCATTTT
-	TRBD2	TRBV18	TRBJ2-7	CASSRPGLAVYEQYF	TGTGCCAGCTCACGACCGGGACTAGCGGTCTACGAGCAGTACTTC
-	TRBD2	TRBV3-1/TRBV3-2	TRBJ2-7	CASSQAGLAGAYEQYF	TGTGCCAGCAGCCAGGCTGGACTAGCGGGAGCCTACGAGCAGTACTTC
-	-	TRBV5-8	TRBJ1-5	CASSSHQPQHF	TGTGCCAGCAGCTCTCATCAGCCCCAGCATTTT
once	TRBD2	TRBV5-1	TRBJ2-1	CASSSTSGAYNEQFF	TGCGCCAGCAGCTCGACTAGCGGGGCCTACAATGAGCAGTTCTTC
-	-	TRBV11-3	TRBJ2-7	CASSLRRSYEQYF	TGTGCCAGCAGCTTAAGGAGATCCTACGAGCAGTACTTC
-	-	TRBV12-3/TRBV12-4	TRBJ2-7	CASSPTNYEQYF	TGTGCCAGCAGTCCTACGAACTACGAGCAGTACTTC